This T cell receptor beta chain was found in a study of blood T cell repertoires in COVID-19. Study-level information: PBMCs, B-cell-depleted T cells, or T cells were the source of the cDNA or gDNA that made up the material.

The CDR3 loop spans 14 amino acids. Per the germline V gene, CDR1 is SGHVS and CDR2 is FQNEAQ. Germline trimming cut 8 bases from V and 2 bases from J; bases unmatched to any gene: 4. In the authors' methods: The authors estimated nucleated cell counts from reference gene primer amplification. The assay was immunoSEQ multiplex PCR, and TCRdb's table has in-frame clones only and misses some. The D gene and trimming were derived from the DNA, and the V and J assignments and clone size from that table. The sample lists 85,000 to 130,000 clones, 80% to 90% occurring once. Sequencing was done on a sample of peripheral blood. This TCR was recovered from a man aged 55 to 70 with acute or convalescent COVID-19. The chain couples TRBV7-8 to TRBJ1-2; TRBD1 matches at 11 bases. In DNA form, the CDR3 reads TGTGCCAGCGCCCGGGACAGGGGGAACTATGGCTACACCTTC. It specifies CASARDRGNYGYTF.